These 32 T cell receptor beta chains were sequenced from one sample in a study of shared clonotypes between healthy human individuals. Terminally differentiated effector memory CD45RA+ cells were excluded from the naive CD8 cells, which were CD45RO-negative and positively selected for CCR7. The table came from immunoSEQ multiplex PCR; TCRdb's copy has only in-frame clones and leaves some out. In the table there are about 2.1 million clones, roughly 91% of which are singletons. Sample: naive CD8+ T cells from PBMCs. Source of these receptors: a young man in good health. Some clones in this sample may be carry-over from other donors' samples.

The chain carries TRBV6-5 and TRBJ2-5; TRBD2 agrees at 8 bases. Trimming at V came to 6 bases and at J to 3 bases, leaving 6 bases not matched to a gene. The germline V gene encodes CDR1 MNHEY and CDR2 SVGAGI. The CDR3 consists of 14 residues. The CDR3 DNA is TGTGCCAGCAGGACAAGCGGGAGTAAAGAGACCCAGTACTTC. It yields the protein CASRTSGSKETQYF.

The chain has TRBV4-3 and TRBJ1-1; 7 nucleotides agree with TRBD1. The CDR3 is 20 amino acids. CDR1 is LGHNA, CDR2 YSLEER, per germline. V shed 2 bases, J shed 0 bases, and the junction held 18 bases outside the gene matches. DNA for the CDR3: TGCGCCAGCAGCCAAAGAGGCCGGGGACAGCCGAACATAATGAACACTGAAGCTTTCTTT. As protein: CASSQRGRGQPNIMNTEAFF.

This chain uses TRBV7-9 with TRBJ2-3; 8 bases map to TRBD1. V lost 7 bases, J lost 5 bases, and 17 bases stayed unmatched. Germline V CDR1 and CDR2: SEHNR, FQNEAQ (reference sequence). The CDR3 contains 17 residues. The CDR3 coding sequence is TGTGCCAGCAAGCCCCGACAGGGGAGAAGGGGAAGAGATACGCAGTATTTT. This sequence encodes CASKPRQGRRGRDTQYF. Combining the CDR3 with reference TRBV7-9 and TRBJ2-3 gives the whole variable domain DTGVSQNPRHKITKRGQNVTFRCDPISEHNRLYWYRQTLGQGPEFLTYFQNEAQLEKSRLLSDRFSAERPKGSFSTLEIQRTEQGDSAMYLCASKPRQGRRGRDTQYFGPGTRLTVL.

The gene calls are TRBV6-5 and TRBJ2-1; tentatively, D is TRBD1 (6 bases). Germline lookup yields CDR1 MNHEY and CDR2 SVGAGI. The length of the CDR3 is 15 residues. V gave up 6 bases and J gave up 3 bases, with 15 bases separating them. CDR3 sequence (DNA): TGTGCCAGCAGGCACAGGGTTAGTCGCTACAATGAGCAGTTCTTC. Protein: CASRHRVSRYNEQFF.

The chain combines TRBV27 with TRBJ2-5; 8 positions match TRBD2. CDR1 MNHEY and CDR2 SMNVEV come from the germline V gene (reference sequence). The CDR3 sequence is 10 residues long. DNA for the CDR3: TGTGAGCGGGGGAGGAAGACCCAGTACTTC. It translates to CERGRKTQYF.

The sample holds one count of this clone. This chain links TRBV25-1 with TRBJ1-5; D is unresolved. The CDR3 length is 16 residues. V gave up 1 base and J gave up 0 bases, with 10 bases separating them. Germline loops: CDR1 MGHDK, CDR2 SYGVNS. The CDR3 here is CASSEFGHDSNQPQHF. CDR3 in DNA: TGTGCCAGCAGTGAATTTGGGCACGATAGCAATCAGCCCCAGCATTTT.

The V call is TRBV28, the J call TRBJ2-7; D unclear. The V gene lost 3 bases and the J gene lost 1 base, with 7 bases spanning the gap. Looked up from germline, CDR1 is MDHEN and CDR2 is SYDVKM. CDR3 length: 13 amino acids. The CDR3 here is CASSFARSYEQYF. DNA for the CDR3: TGTGCCAGCAGTTTCGCCAGGTCCTACGAGCAGTACTTC.

The chain combines TRBV14 with TRBJ2-3, with D perhaps matching TRBD2 (5 bases). V shed 0 bases and J shed 6 bases, with 13 bases lying between them. This CDR3 spans 15 amino acids. Germline values: CDR1 SGHDN, CDR2 FVKESK. CDR3 sequence (DNA): TGTGCCAGCAGCCAAGATCGGGGAGTGGTGGATACGCAGTATTTT. It codes for CASSQDRGVVDTQYF.

The chain links TRBV7-2 to TRBJ2-7; TRBD2 might be the D (5 bases). V was shortened by 1 base and J by 3 bases, with 10 bases between the two germline ends. CDR3 length equals 14 residues. The germline gives CDR1 SGHTA, CDR2 FQGNSA. The CDR3 region has the DNA TGTGCCAGCAGCTTAGGGGCGGGTGGCTACGAGCAGTACTTC. Translation gives CASSLGAGGYEQYF. Together with reference TRBV7-2 and TRBJ2-7, the CDR3 gives the full variable domain: GAGVSQSPSNKVTEKGKDVELRCDPISGHTALYWYRQSLGQGLEFLIYFQGNSAPDKSGLPSDRFSAERTGGSVSTLTIQRTQQEDSAVYLCASSLGAGGYEQYFGPGTRLTVT.

The chain joins TRBV13 to TRBJ1-6; 9 bases are a match to TRBD1. V gave up 3 bases and J gave up 9 bases; unmatched junction bases: 9. The CDR3 runs to 16 residues. Germline CDR1 and CDR2: PRHDT and FYEKMQ (reference sequence). CDR3 coding DNA: TGTGCCAGCAGCTTGGGAACAGGGGGCGGGTTTTCACCCCTCCACTTT. It translates to CASSLGTGGGFSPLHF. The full variable domain, rest sourced from reference TRBV13 and TRBJ1-6, is AAGVIQSPRHLIKEKRETATLKCYPIPRHDTVYWYQQGPGQDPQFLISFYEKMQSDKGSIPDRFSAQQFSDYHSELNMSSLELGDSALYFCASSLGTGGGFSPLHFGNGTRLTVT.

Concerning this clone: This CDR3 is also generated by other DNA sequences in the sample. The J gene is TRBJ1-5, the V gene TRBV19; D gene ambiguous. V was clipped by 2 bases and J by 2 bases, with 7 bases between them. The germline CDR1 and CDR2 sequences are LNHDA and SQIVND (reference sequence). The CDR3 contains 14 residues. The CDR3 DNA sequence: TGTGCCAGTAGTATAAGGGAGGGCAATCAGCCCCAGCATTTT. It encodes CASSIREGNQPQHF. Variable domain in full (rest from reference TRBV19 and TRBJ1-5): DGGITQSPKYLFRKEGQNVTLSCEQNLNHDAMYWYRQDPGQGLRLIYYSQIVNDFQKGDIAEGYSVSREKKESFPLTVTSAQKNPTAFYLCASSIREGNQPQHFGDGTRLSIL.

The chain combines TRBV2 with TRBJ1-1; no clear D gene. Germline V gene sequence: CDR1 SNHLY, CDR2 FYNNEI. V dropped 3 bases and J dropped 0 bases, with 5 bases sitting between them. The CDR3 spans 13 residues. DNA of the CDR3: TGTGCCAGCAGTGACAGGCTGAACACTGAAGCTTTCTTT. Translated, it gives CASSDRLNTEAFF. Full variable domain (outside the CDR3, taken from reference TRBV2 and TRBJ1-1): EPEVTQTPSHQVTQMGQEVILRCVPISNHLYFYWYRQILGQKVEFLVSFYNNEISEKSEIFDDQFSVERPDGSNFTLKIRSTKLEDSAMYFCASSDRLNTEAFFGQGTRLTVV.

As regards this clone: Other DNA sequences in the sample encode the same CDR3. The rearrangement joins TRBV27 to TRBJ1-2; 7 positions agree with TRBD1. V shed 6 bases, J shed 0 bases, and the junction held 4 bases outside the gene matches. This CDR3 contains 14 residues. Per germline, CDR1 MNHEY and CDR2 SMNVEV (reference sequence). The CDR3 sequence: CASSSDRANYGYTF. The CDR3 DNA is TGTGCCAGCAGCTCCGACAGGGCTAACTATGGCTACACCTTC.

This chain uses TRBV27 with TRBJ2-7; TRBD2 aligns across 8 bases. This CDR3 is 11 amino acids long. Germline assignment: CDR1 MNHEY and CDR2 SMNVEV (reference sequence). Trimming took 4 bases from V and 10 from J; bases not matched to a gene: 3. This CDR3 reads CASSSGTSQYF. CDR3 bases: TGTGCCAGCAGTTCAGGGACTAGTCAGTACTTC.

The J gene is TRBJ2-2, the V gene TRBV7-9; D is perhaps TRBD2 (6 bases). The CDR3 extends over 16 amino acids. Germline lookup yields CDR1 SEHNR and CDR2 FQNEAQ (reference sequence). The ends were cut back, 5 bases at V and 3 bases at J, with 16 bases in the middle. CDR3 region: CASSPVWGRYTGELFF. CDR3 bases: TGTGCCAGCAGCCCAGTTTGGGGGAGGTACACCGGGGAGCTGTTTTTT.

This clone was observed a single time. This chain uses TRBV27 with TRBJ1-2, with TRBD1 as a possible D gene (5 bases). Germline V gene data show CDR1 as MNHEY and CDR2 as SMNVEV (reference sequence). CDR3 length equals 15 residues. V was shortened by 2 bases and J by 8 bases, with 18 bases between the two germline ends. The CDR3 DNA sequence: TGTGCCAGCAGTTTAACCTCGGCCACAGGTACCGGCTACACCTTC. Protein: CASSLTSATGTGYTF.

CDR3 DNA: TGTGCCAGCAGCTTAGAGAACAGGGGCGCCGGCACCCCAGCTTTCTTT. As protein: CASSLENRGAGTPAFF. This chain uses TRBV11-1 with TRBJ1-1, with 7 bases that match TRBD1. The junction had 15 bases not matched to a gene; V was cut back by 1 base and J by 10 bases. Germline V lookup: CDR1 SGHAT, CDR2 FQDESV (reference sequence). The CDR3 loop spans 16 amino acids.

This rearrangement joins TRBV4-3 to TRBJ2-7; the match to TRBD2 covers 9 bases. The V and J ends lost 4 bases and 3 bases, in that order; junction bases with no gene match: 4. The CDR3 is 14 amino acids. Germline V gives CDR1 LGHNA, CDR2 YSLEER. The CDR3 nucleotides read TGCGCCAGCAGCCCGGCTAGCGGGAACTACGAGCAGTACTTC. Translation: CASSPASGNYEQYF.

The V gene is TRBV5-4, the J gene TRBJ2-1; D gene uncertain. Germline V gene lookup returns CDR1 SGHNT and CDR2 YYREEE (reference sequence). V was cut by 2 bases and J by 6 bases, with 15 bases left in between. CDR3 size: 15 residues. In DNA, the CDR3 is TGTGCCAGCAGCTTCTTGGTCGTGGGTTTCAATGAGCAGTTCTTC. It specifies CASSFLVVGFNEQFF.

A word on this clone: At one end, the junction sequence differs from germline, possibly due to a read error. CDR3 in DNA: TGTGCCAGCAGGTTATTTTCTGGGGCCAACGTCCTGACTTTC. This gives the protein CASRLFSGANVLTF. V gene TRBV28 combines with J gene TRBJ2-6; no definite D call. The CDR3 length is 14 residues. Germline loops: CDR1 MDHEN, CDR2 SYDVKM.

J is TRBJ2-4 and V is TRBV11-2; TRBD2 is a possible D gene (5 bases). Germline V lookup: CDR1 SGHAT, CDR2 FQNNGV. CDR3 size: 15 residues. Trimming pared 1 base from V and 2 bases from J, leaving 9 bases between. The CDR3 is CASSLVEVSKNIQYF. CDR3 coding DNA: TGTGCCAGCAGCTTAGTGGAGGTTTCCAAAAACATTCAGTACTTC.

J is TRBJ2-7 and V is TRBV27; 7 positions agree with TRBD1. This CDR3 region has 14 residues. J gave up 2 bases and V 7 bases, and 8 bases lay outside the gene matches. Germline assignment: CDR1 MNHEY and CDR2 SMNVEV (reference sequence). CDR3 region: CASNPRDRTYEQYF. CDR3 nucleotides: TGTGCCAGCAACCCTCGGGACAGAACCTACGAGCAGTACTTC.

The chain couples TRBV29-1 to TRBJ2-7; 14 bases agree with TRBD2. CDR1 SQVTM and CDR2 ANQGSEA come from the germline V gene. Germline trimming cut 6 bases from V and 3 bases from J; bases unmatched to any gene: 7. There are 15 residues in the CDR3. DNA for the CDR3: TGCAGCGTGTGGGGGACTAGCGGGAGAGACTACGAGCAGTACTTC. This encodes CSVWGTSGRDYEQYF.

The V gene is TRBV27, the J gene TRBJ2-7, with D possibly being TRBD2 (6 bases). This CDR3 is 17 amino acids long. CDR1 and CDR2 (germline): MNHEY, SMNVEV (reference sequence). The germline V and J ends were trimmed by 3 bases and 3 bases, with 21 bases remaining between them. CDR3 in amino acids: CASSLPTMAGLVYEQYF. The CDR3 nucleotides are TGTGCCAGCAGTTTGCCCACCATGGCGGGGCTTGTCTACGAGCAGTACTTC.

This clone was recorded once. The V and J genes are TRBV7-3 and TRBJ2-7, with 8 bases fitting TRBD2. The trim removed 2 bases at V and 3 bases at J, leaving 6 bases unmatched. The CDR3 covers 15 residues. Germline-derived CDR1 and CDR2 are SGHTA and FQGTGA. The chain's CDR3 is CASSLDSGARYEQYF. The CDR3 coding sequence is TGTGCCAGCAGCTTAGATAGCGGGGCCCGCTACGAGCAGTACTTC.

The rearrangement links TRBV13 to TRBJ1-2; the D is unclear. The CDR3 is made up of 13 amino acids. V lost 4 bases and J lost 11, with 17 bases in between. Germline CDR1 and CDR2: PRHDT and FYEKMQ (reference sequence). The CDR3 nucleotides read TGTGCCAGCAGCTCTGGGATAGTCCCGGGGTACACCTTC. It codes for CASSSGIVPGYTF.

This chain links TRBV14 with TRBJ2-1; 7 bases align to TRBD1. The CDR3 is 16 residues long. Losses at the gene ends were 0 bases for V and 4 bases for J; bases not matched to a gene: 6. Germline V CDR1 and CDR2: SGHDN, FVKESK. CDR3 in DNA: TGTGCCAGCAGCCAAGATCGGGGACAGATATACAATGAGCAGTTCTTC. This codes for CASSQDRGQIYNEQFF.

Concerning this clone itself: The same CDR3 is also encoded by other DNA sequences in this sample. J is TRBJ2-1 and V is TRBV9; the match to TRBD2 covers 7 bases. Unmatched junction bases numbered 5, after V lost 5 bases and J lost 0 bases. Germline CDR1 reads SGDLS; CDR2 reads YYNGEE. The CDR3 sequence is 15 residues long. This CDR3 reads CASSASGNSYNEQFF. The CDR3 DNA follows: TGTGCCAGCAGTGCTAGCGGCAACTCCTACAATGAGCAGTTCTTC.

The CDR3 sequence is CASSLLGRSNEQYF. The CDR3 DNA reads as TGTGCCAGCAGCTTGCTGGGAAGGTCCAACGAGCAGTACTTC. The gene calls are TRBV5-5 and TRBJ2-7; D gene unclear. Germline CDR1 and CDR2: SGHKS and YYEKEE (reference sequence). The CDR3 extends over 14 amino acids. Trimming stripped 1 base from V and 5 bases from J, with 13 bases between.

The chain recombines TRBV19 with TRBJ2-7; 7 bases match TRBD2. The CDR3 runs 16 residues. The V gene end was trimmed by 3 bases and the J gene end by 3 bases; junction bases not matched to a gene: 11. The germline gives CDR1 LNHDA, CDR2 SQIVND (reference sequence). CDR3 sequence: CASSMRSERDGYEQYF. The CDR3 nucleotides are TGTGCCAGTAGTATGAGGTCCGAGCGGGACGGCTACGAGCAGTACTTC.

This clone was seen only once. The chain recombines TRBV28 with TRBJ1-1; D call uncertain. CDR3 length equals 14 residues. V shed 7 bases and J shed 4 bases, with 16 bases lying between them. Germline V gives CDR1 MDHEN, CDR2 SYDVKM. The CDR3 coding sequence is TGTGCCAGCACCCTGGTGAGGGTGGGCACTGAAGCTTTCTTT. Its translation is CASTLVRVGTEAFF.

The chain is built from TRBV14 and TRBJ2-1; 8 nucleotides agree with TRBD1. The junction had 13 bases not matched to a gene; V was cut back by 6 bases and J by 6 bases. The length of the CDR3 is 16 residues. The V gene's germline CDR1 is SGHDN and CDR2 FVKESK. The CDR3 sequence is CASSEGRTGPGNEQFF. CDR3 nucleotides: TGTGCCAGCAGTGAAGGTAGGACAGGGCCGGGCAATGAGCAGTTCTTC.